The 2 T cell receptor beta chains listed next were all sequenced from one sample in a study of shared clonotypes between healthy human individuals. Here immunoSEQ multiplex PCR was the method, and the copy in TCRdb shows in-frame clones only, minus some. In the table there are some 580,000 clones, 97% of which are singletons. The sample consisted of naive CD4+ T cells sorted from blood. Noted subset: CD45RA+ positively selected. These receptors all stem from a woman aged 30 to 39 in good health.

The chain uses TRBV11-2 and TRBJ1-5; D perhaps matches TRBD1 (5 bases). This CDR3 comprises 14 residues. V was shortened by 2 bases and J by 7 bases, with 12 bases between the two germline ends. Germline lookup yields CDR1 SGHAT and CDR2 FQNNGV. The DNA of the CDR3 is TGTGCCAGCAGCTTATCCGAGGGGAGCCAGCCCCAGCATTTT. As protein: CASSLSEGSQPQHF.

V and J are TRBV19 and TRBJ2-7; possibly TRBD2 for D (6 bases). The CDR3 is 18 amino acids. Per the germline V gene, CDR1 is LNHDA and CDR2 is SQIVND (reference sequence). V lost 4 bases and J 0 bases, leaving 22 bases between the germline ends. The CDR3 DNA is TGTGCCAGTAGTACGAAAGTCGGGAGTCAGGGTTACTCCTACGAGCAGTACTTC. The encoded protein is CASSTKVGSQGYSYEQYF.